This T cell receptor beta chain was sequenced in a study of blood T cell repertoires in COVID-19. V gave up 7 bases and J gave up 7 bases, with 17 bases separating them. The CDR3 loop spans 14 amino acids. Germline loops: CDR1 MRHNA, CDR2 SNTAGT. Method: immunoSEQ multiplex PCR; TCRdb's copy keeps in-frame clones and lacks some. Of 200,000 to 250,000 clones in the sample, 85% to 90% were seen once. The source material was PBMCs or T cells enriched from blood (not recorded which). V gene TRBV6-4 combines with J gene TRBJ2-1; D remains ambiguous. The TCR comes from a woman aged 45-65 years who had recovered from COVID-19. The CDR3 is CASTLLSGWNEQFF. CDR3 sequence (DNA): TGTGCCAGCACCCTCCTATCCGGGTGGAATGAGCAGTTCTTC.